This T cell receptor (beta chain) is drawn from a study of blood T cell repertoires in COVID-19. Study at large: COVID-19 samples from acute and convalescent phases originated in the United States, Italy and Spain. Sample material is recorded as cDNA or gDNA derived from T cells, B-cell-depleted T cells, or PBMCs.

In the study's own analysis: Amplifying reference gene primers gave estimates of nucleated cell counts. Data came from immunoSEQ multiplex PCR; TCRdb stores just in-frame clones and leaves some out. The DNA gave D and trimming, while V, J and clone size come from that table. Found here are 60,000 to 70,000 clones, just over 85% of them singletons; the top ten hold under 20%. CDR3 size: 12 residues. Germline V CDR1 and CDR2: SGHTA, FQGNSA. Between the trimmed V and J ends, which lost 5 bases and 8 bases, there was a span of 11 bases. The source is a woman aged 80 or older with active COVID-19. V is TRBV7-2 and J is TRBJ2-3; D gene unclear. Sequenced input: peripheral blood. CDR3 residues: CASSLTQTTQYF. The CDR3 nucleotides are TGTGCCAGCAGCCTGACACAGACTACGCAGTATTTT.